These T cell receptor beta chains were read from a single sample in a study of T cell responses to AZD1222 COVID-19 vaccine. Profiled with immunoSEQ multiplex PCR; TCRdb holds only in-frame clones, not every one. The sample lists hundreds of thousands of clones; 94% were seen once. The sample was peripheral blood, taken 28 days after the second AZD1222 dose. The receptors originated from an adult who received the AZD1222 COVID-19 vaccine. The conserved cysteine and the conserved F or W are not part of the CDR3 here.

13,TRBV21-1,TRBJ2-1,ASSQSGPRRNEQF
13,TRBV2,TRBJ1-2,ASSFLGGPGRGYT
11,TRBV14,TRBJ1-2,ASSKQVEYGYT
13,TRBV3-1/TRBV3-2,TRBJ1-4,ASSPSGGQNEKLF
15,TRBV27,TRBJ1-5,ASTAKLDRLSNQPQH
15,TRBV19,TRBJ2-1,ASSIPRGTRGTDEQF
10,TRBV19,TRBJ1-4,ASSILREKLF
15,TRBV4-1,TRBJ2-1,ASSGAPGLADYNEQF
9,TRBV20-1,TRBJ1-2,SARAGHGYT
10,TRBV30,TRBJ2-7,AWSPGGGEQY
13,TRBV5-6,TRBJ1-5,ASSLGGVSNQPQH
14,TRBV6-2/TRBV6-3,TRBJ1-2,ASSPGQITFNYGYT
13,TRBV2,TRBJ2-7,ASSPGQGFTYEQY
14,TRBV5-5,TRBJ1-2,ASSQPDRGSNYGYT
10,TRBV9,TRBJ2-3,ASSAQPDTQY
12,TRBV9,TRBJ2-5,ASSVDQLQETQY
11,TRBV29-1,TRBJ1-4,SVDRGQGEKLF
12,TRBV7-9,TRBJ2-3,ASSSTGYTDTQY
12,TRBV2,TRBJ2-3,ASRASGVPGTQY
13,TRBV3-1/TRBV3-2,TRBJ1-4,ASSPGTASTEKLF
13,TRBV2,TRBJ1-3,ASSVAIRTGNTIY
11,TRBV2,TRBJ2-6,ASRDSGANVLT
12,TRBV10-3,TRBJ2-1,AIDEGGTHNEQF
13,TRBV29-1,TRBJ2-7,SVSHGTGRQSEQY
13,TRBV3-1/TRBV3-2,TRBJ2-3,ASSQDREGTDTQY
13,TRBV5-1,TRBJ2-3,ASSLGARVGDTQY
13,TRBV5-1,TRBJ1-1,ASSLAGHRVTEAF
11,TRBV7-9,TRBJ2-4,ASATGGRNIQY
13,TRBV11-1,TRBJ1-4,ASSKRGSTNEKLF
12,TRBV28,TRBJ1-6,ASSLGEEDSPLH
9,TRBV29-1,TRBJ2-7,SVAYNDEQY
12,TRBV2,TRBJ2-1,ASSEPRHKDEQF
16,TRBV27,TRBJ1-6,ASSLGQSFSPRVAPLH